Here is one T cell receptor (beta chain) with its context. The antigen it binds to is not known. No per-base quality is available; no much larger clone lies one base away. The intended sense of this specimen's time point label: baseline before first vaccination. Vaccinee samples came from UK trials COV001 and COV002, including a single-blind randomized controlled phase 2/3 trial of AZD1222 (ChAdOx1 nCoV-19) in healthy adults. For TCRbeta chain sequencing, PBMC samples were collected from trial participants at day 0 and at day 28 after the second dose. The data were obtained in a study of T cell responses to AZD1222 COVID-19 vaccine (dated by TCRdb to the early 2020s). Notes on the research overall: Because spike-specific TCR depth and breadth did not differ between the two schedules, AZD1222 recipients who got a second dose at roughly 4 weeks were pooled with those who got a second dose at roughly 12 weeks. TCR sequencing was performed for fewer than 250 trial participants, of whom about 210 were given two doses of AZD1222 and around 25 were given two doses of MenACWY control vaccine. Trial participants were enrolled into age subgroups of 18-55, 56-69 and 70-plus years, which contained around 140, 26 and 57 TCR-sequenced participants, respectively. Summary of the overall study and its limitations: Because no samples from the day 14 peak response were available, repertoires could be characterized only after the peak T cell response. After two AZD1222 doses, spike-specific TCR breadth and depth were significantly higher than at day 0 and than in MenACWY recipients. Conclusions about previously exposed vaccinees are limited because only six or seven AZD1222 recipients were SARS-CoV-2 seropositive at baseline. CD4 TCRs associated with the vaccine covered the entire spike protein, and the dominant responses were in regions 160-218 and 743-854. Epitopes outside the regions mutated in the B.1.351 and B.1.1.7 variants were reportedly recognized by nearly half of the unique spike-specific TCRs. The 56-69-year group was small, and its depth increase did not reach significance, likely because of low power. Most participants were white British and females outnumbered males, and the authors suggested that clonal diversity may have been underestimated.

V is trimmed back by 4 bases and J by 8 bases, and the junction contains 5 bases that no gene match accounts for. The CDR3, cysteine through phenylalanine, is 14 amino acids long. Only the CDR3 region is kept as DNA, spanning 42 bases read in frame from base 1. The CDR1 and CDR2 encoded by the germline V gene (reference sequence) are LGHDT and YNNKEL. The CDR3 regions of human TCRbeta chains were analyzed by immunosequencing. In the paper's pipeline: Repertoire TCRs were checked for matches against a reference library of SARS-CoV-2-specific TCRs that had been generated using the MIRA antigen-specificity platform. Breadth meant the fraction of unique TCRs that were SARS-CoV-2-associated, whereas depth meant the fraction of total T cells that were SARS-CoV-2-associated. Using the MIRA data, each spike-specific TCR was mapped to the spike region that the TCR reacts to and placed in a CD4 or CD8 class. Log10-transformed breadth and depth values were compared by one-way ANOVA with Sidak's multiple comparisons tests. Not all clones reach the TCRdb copy of this immuneACCESS table, which keeps in-frame sequences only. Checked studies attribute under half of the gap to unresolved V genes and leave the rest unexplained. V and J calls and clone size follow that table, whereas D and trimming were derived from the DNA. The sample profile shows some 130,000 clones; more than 80% of them were found once. The ten biggest clones cover over 4% of the sample.

This clonotype was obtained from an adult in good health. The chain couples TRBV3-1 (or the pseudogene TRBV3-2) to TRBJ1-4; TRBD1 agrees with 9 junctional bases. This sample comprised peripheral blood, obtained on day 0 of AZD1222 vaccination. The DNA is TGTGCCAGCAGCCGGGGACAGGGTGGGGAAAAACTGTTTTTT. This gives the protein CASSRGQGGEKLFF.